This is a list of T cell receptor beta chains from one sample in a study of T cell responses to AZD1222 COVID-19 vaccine. TCRdb's copy holds only in-frame clones and misses some; the assay was immunoSEQ multiplex PCR. The table has roughly 120,000 clones, roughly 87% seen once. The sample in question was peripheral blood, obtained on day 0 of AZD1222 vaccination. The origin of the receptors is an adult in good health. Each CDR3 is given with its conserved first and last residue. The order of the fields is J gene, D gene, V gene, clone size, CDR3 DNA, CDR3 protein. A D gene is named only where the DNA matches it firmly. Clone size is shown for a subset of rows, as once, few, many or a class of expanded clone.

>TRBJ1-5|.|TRBV28|.
TGTGCCGCATGGGGGACCAATCAGCCCCAGCATTTT
CAAWGTNQPQHF
>TRBJ1-1|.|TRBV20-1|.
TGCAGTGCTAGTCTTCTGGGGGGCGCCGAAGCTTTCTTT
CSASLLGGAEAFF
>TRBJ2-7|TRBD2|TRBV3-1/TRBV3-2|.
TGTGCCAGCAGCCAAGACGCACTAGCGGCTAACGAGCAGTACTTC
CASSQDALAANEQYF
>TRBJ2-5|.|TRBV6-5|once
TGTGCCAGCAGAAGGGGCATCCAAGAGACCCAGTACTTC
CASRRGIQETQYF
>TRBJ1-5|TRBD1|TRBV6-1|.
TGTGCCAGCAGTGAAGCGCTTCAGGGACAGGGGGCACGGCAGCCCCAGCATTTT
CASSEALQGQGARQPQHF
>TRBJ1-2|TRBD1|TRBV6-5|.
TGTGCCAGCAGCCCGGACAGGGTAGACGGCTACACCTTC
CASSPDRVDGYTF
>TRBJ2-3|TRBD2|TRBV4-2|.
TGTGCCAGCAGCCAAGATCTGGGCGTAGCGGGGAGGGTAGATACGCAGTATTTT
CASSQDLGVAGRVDTQYF
>TRBJ1-2|.|TRBV5-4|.
TGTGCCAGCAGCTTGGGTGTGGACAGTGGCTATGGCTACACCTTC
CASSLGVDSGYGYTF
>TRBJ1-2|TRBD1|TRBV7-2|.
TGTGCCAGCAGTTCAGGGGGCCGCTATGGCTACACCTTC
CASSSGGRYGYTF
>TRBJ1-5|.|TRBV28|.
TGTGCCAGCAGTTTGGGGGGGACTGGATATCAGCCCCAGCATTTT
CASSLGGTGYQPQHF
>TRBJ1-1|.|TRBV7-8|.
TGTGCCAGCAGCTTAACGACAGGTTACACTGAAGCTTTCTTT
CASSLTTGYTEAFF
>TRBJ2-4|.|TRBV6-5|.
TGTGCCAGCCTGGCTGGTGACATTCAGTACTTC
CASLAGDIQYF
>TRBJ2-7|.|TRBV6-1|.
TGTGCCAGCAGTGAGAGGGCCTACGAGCAGTACTTC
CASSERAYEQYF
>TRBJ2-7|TRBD1|TRBV7-2|.
TGTGCCAGCAGCTTAGACCGGGACAGCTCCTACGAGCAGTACTTC
CASSLDRDSSYEQYF
>TRBJ1-2|TRBD1|TRBV28|.
TGTGCCAGCAGTGGGACAGACTATGGCTACACCTTC
CASSGTDYGYTF
>TRBJ2-2|TRBD2|TRBV27|few
TGTGCCAGCAGTCCGGGACTAGCGGGAGGGGTTGCCACCGGGGAGCTGTTTTTT
CASSPGLAGGVATGELFF
>TRBJ2-7|.|TRBV6-2/TRBV6-3|.
TGTGCCAGCAGTTACTCGGCGGACTCCACTGGGGACTACGAGCAGTACTTC
CASSYSADSTGDYEQYF
>TRBJ2-4|.|TRBV21-1|.
TGTGCCAGCAGCAACCTCAGGGGAATTAGGAGGGACATTCAGTACTTC
CASSNLRGIRRDIQYF
>TRBJ2-7|.|TRBV24-1|.
TGTGCCACCAGTGGTCCCAATAATTCCTACGAGCAGTACTTC
CATSGPNNSYEQYF
>TRBJ2-7|.|TRBV12-3/TRBV12-4|.
TGTGCCAGCAGTTTACAGAGCTCCTACGAGCAGTACTTC
CASSLQSSYEQYF
>TRBJ1-1|.|TRBV2|.
TGTGCCAGCAGTGAAGAGGGTGAAGCTTTCTTT
CASSEEGEAFF
>TRBJ1-6|TRBD1|TRBV10-3|.
TGTGCCATCAGTGACTGGACAGGGGGCGATTCACCCCTCCACTTT
CAISDWTGGDSPLHF
>TRBJ2-1|TRBD2|TRBV7-2|.
TGTGCCAGCAGCTTATCCAATAGCGGGGGGGGAGCGCAGTTCTTC
CASSLSNSGGGAQFF
>TRBJ2-5|.|TRBV5-1|.
TGCGCCAGCAGCCGGGACCAGTACCAAGAGACCCAGTACTTC
CASSRDQYQETQYF
>TRBJ1-3|.|TRBV30|.
TGTGCCTGGAAGGGCATCTCGAGCTCTGGAAACACCATATATTTT
CAWKGISSSGNTIYF
>TRBJ1-1|.|TRBV4-2|.
TGTGCCAGCAGCCCCCCCCGACAGAACACTGAAGCTTTCTTT
CASSPPRQNTEAFF
>TRBJ2-5|TRBD1|TRBV9|.
TGTGCCAGCAGCGGACAGGGTTTGGGAGAGACCCAGTACTTC
CASSGQGLGETQYF
>TRBJ2-3|.|TRBV5-6|.
TGTGCCAGCAGCTTGGGGTCGAGGGGCCCCACAGATACGCAGTATTTT
CASSLGSRGPTDTQYF
>TRBJ1-5|.|TRBV3-1/TRBV3-2|.
TGTGCCAGCAGCCACGCGGGTCAGGGTCAGCCCCAGCATTTT
CASSHAGQGQPQHF
>TRBJ2-7|.|TRBV2|.
TGTGCCAGCAGTGAAGAGGGGGAAAGAACCTACGAGCAGTACTTC
CASSEEGERTYEQYF
>TRBJ1-2|TRBD1|TRBV10-3|.
TGTGCCATCAGTGTGGACAGGGGATCTTCTAACTATGGCTACACCTTC
CAISVDRGSSNYGYTF
>TRBJ1-1|.|TRBV28|few
TGTGCCAGCAGCCTTACGACAGTCCGGAACACTGAAGCTTTCTTT
CASSLTTVRNTEAFF
>TRBJ2-1|.|TRBV7-2|.
TGTGCCAGCAGCTTAATCAATGAGCAGTTCTTC
CASSLINEQFF
>TRBJ1-5|.|TRBV20-1|.
TGCAGTGCTAGTGGAACCAGCAATCAGCCCCAGCATTTT
CSASGTSNQPQHF
>TRBJ2-3|.|TRBV6-1|.
TGTGCCAGCAGTGAGGCGGGAACAGATACGCAGTATTTT
CASSEAGTDTQYF
>TRBJ1-2|TRBD1|TRBV19|.
TGTGCCAGTAGGATAACAGGGGAGTATGGCTACACCTTC
CASRITGEYGYTF